The 9 T cell receptor beta chains below all came from one sample that was sequenced in a study of cytomegalovirus exposure and HLA in healthy donors. The PCR used 60 Vbeta and 13 Jbeta primers. The protocol was immunoSEQ multiplex PCR, while the TCRdb copy is restricted to in-frame clones and leaves out a portion. Found here are 75,000 to 95,000 clones, over 50% of them singletons; the top ten hold 3.9%. Sequences were obtained from PBMCs. These TCRs come from a young man in good health and CMV-seronegative.

The chain is built from TRBV4-1 and TRBJ2-7, with 7 bases fitting TRBD2. The CDR3 length is 13 residues. With V trimmed by 1 base and J by 3 bases, 0 bases remained unmatched. The germline V gene encodes CDR1 MGHRA and CDR2 YSYEKL. Written as DNA, the CDR3 is TGCGCCAGCAGCCAAGGGACTAGCTACGAGCAGTACTTC. Protein: CASSQGTSYEQYF.

This chain links TRBV4-1 with TRBJ1-2, with 7 bases aligning to TRBD1. CDR3 length: 13 residues. Per the germline V gene, CDR1 is MGHRA and CDR2 is YSYEKL. Unmatched junction bases numbered 4, after V lost 4 bases and J lost 5 bases. The CDR3 sequence is CASSPDRIYGYTF. The CDR3 nucleotides read TGCGCCAGCAGCCCGGACAGGATTTATGGCTACACCTTC.

This chain uses TRBV18 with TRBJ2-7; 10 bases align to TRBD1. Germline V gives CDR1 KGHSH, CDR2 LQKENI. The ends lost 6 bases at V and 3 bases at J; junction bases unmatched: 8. CDR3 length equals 15 residues. The CDR3 loop reads CASSPTGGVIYEQYF. The CDR3 DNA reads TGTGCCAGCTCGCCGACAGGGGGCGTAATCTACGAGCAGTACTTC.

The V gene is TRBV10-1, the J gene TRBJ2-1; 9 positions match TRBD2. V was clipped by 3 bases and J by 5 bases; unmatched bases: 8. This CDR3 comprises 16 residues. In germline, CDR1 is WNHNN, CDR2 SYGVQD (reference sequence). In DNA form, the CDR3 reads TGCGCCAGCAGTGATATAGCGGGAGCGGGGCACAATGAGCAGTTCTTC. Its translation: CASSDIAGAGHNEQFF.

This chain connects TRBV9 to TRBJ1-4; the D gene is possibly TRBD1 (5 bases). Germline CDR1 reads SGDLS; CDR2 reads YYNGEE. V lost 4 bases, J lost 0 bases, and 10 bases lay in between. The CDR3 has 15 amino acids. In DNA form, the CDR3 reads TGTGCCAGCAGCCGACAGTATGCAACTAATGAAAAACTGTTTTTT. It specifies CASSRQYATNEKLFF.

V usage is TRBV16 and J usage is TRBJ2-1; a weak D match, TRBD1 (6 bases). Germline V gives CDR1 KGHSY, CDR2 FQNENV. The CDR3 sequence is 14 residues long. Trimming took 4 bases from V and 8 from J, leaving 15 bases between them. CDR3 bases: TGTGCCAGCAGCCCCAGGGGCAGTCCCGATGAGCAGTTCTTC. Amino acids: CASSPRGSPDEQFF.

V is TRBV5-8 and J is TRBJ2-5; 9 bases align to TRBD2. The CDR3 is 14 amino acids. The germline gives CDR1 SGHTS, CDR2 YDEGEE. V gave up 4 bases and J gave up 7 bases; unmatched junction bases: 8. The CDR3 coding sequence is TGTGCCAGCAGCGCCGGGACTAGCCTTGGGACCCAGTACTTC. Its protein product is CASSAGTSLGTQYF.

The gene calls are TRBV4-3 and TRBJ2-1; possibly TRBD1 for D (5 bases). There are 14 residues in the CDR3. Germline assignment: CDR1 LGHNA and CDR2 YSLEER. The germline V and J ends were trimmed by 5 bases and 4 bases, with 12 bases remaining between them. This chain's CDR3 is CASSSFRAYNEQFF. The CDR3 DNA follows: TGCGCCAGCAGCTCCTTCAGGGCATACAATGAGCAGTTCTTC.

In its sample, this clone was seen a few times. This chain joins TRBV6-6 and TRBJ2-3; no reliable D call. Trimming stripped 1 base from V and 4 bases from J, with 15 bases between. This CDR3 comprises 16 residues. Germline loops: CDR1 MNHNY, CDR2 SVGAGI (reference sequence). The CDR3 nucleotides read TGTGCCAGCAGTTACTTGGCCCTCCAGTCAGCAGATACGCAGTATTTT. Translation: CASSYLALQSADTQYF.